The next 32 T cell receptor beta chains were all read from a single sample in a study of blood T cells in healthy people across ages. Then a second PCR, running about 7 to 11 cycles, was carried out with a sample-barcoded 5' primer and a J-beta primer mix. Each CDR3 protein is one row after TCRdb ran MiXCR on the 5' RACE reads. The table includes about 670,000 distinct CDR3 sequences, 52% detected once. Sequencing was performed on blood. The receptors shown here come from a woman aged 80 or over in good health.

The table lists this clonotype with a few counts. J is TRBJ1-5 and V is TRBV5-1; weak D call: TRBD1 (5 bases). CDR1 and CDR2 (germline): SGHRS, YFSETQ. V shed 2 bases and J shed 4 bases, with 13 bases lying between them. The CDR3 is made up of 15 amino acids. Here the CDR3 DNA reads TGCGCCAGCAGCTTCGGGACGGCCCTAAATCAGCCCCAGCATTTT. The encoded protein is CASSFGTALNQPQHF.

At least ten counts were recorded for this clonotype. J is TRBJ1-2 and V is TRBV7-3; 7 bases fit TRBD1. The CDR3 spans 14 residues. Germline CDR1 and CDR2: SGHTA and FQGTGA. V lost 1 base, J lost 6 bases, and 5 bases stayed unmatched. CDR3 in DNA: TGTGCCAGCAGCTTAAGGCCAGGGGGGAATGGCTACACCTTC. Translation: CASSLRPGGNGYTF.

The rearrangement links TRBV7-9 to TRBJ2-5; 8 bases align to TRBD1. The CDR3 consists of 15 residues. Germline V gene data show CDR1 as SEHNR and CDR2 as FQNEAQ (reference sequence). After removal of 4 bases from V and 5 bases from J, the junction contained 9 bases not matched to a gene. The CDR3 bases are TGTGCCAGCAGCTCCCAACAGGGGGTCGGCGAGACCCAGTACTTC. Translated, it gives CASSSQQGVGETQYF.

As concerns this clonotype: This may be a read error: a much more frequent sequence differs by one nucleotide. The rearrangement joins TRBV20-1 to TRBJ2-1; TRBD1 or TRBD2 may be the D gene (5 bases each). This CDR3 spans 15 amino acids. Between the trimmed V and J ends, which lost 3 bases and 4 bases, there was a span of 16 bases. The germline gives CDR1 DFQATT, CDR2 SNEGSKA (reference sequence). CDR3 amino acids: CSASRGPLFYNEQFF. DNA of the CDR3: TGCAGTGCTAGTAGGGGACCTCTTTTTTACAATGAGCAGTTCTTC.

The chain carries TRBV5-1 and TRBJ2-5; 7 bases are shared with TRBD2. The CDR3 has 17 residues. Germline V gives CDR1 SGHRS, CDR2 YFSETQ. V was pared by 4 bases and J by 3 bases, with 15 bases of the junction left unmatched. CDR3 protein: CASSPTRLATNKETQYF. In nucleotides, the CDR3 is TGCGCCAGCAGCCCAACCCGACTAGCTACGAACAAAGAGACCCAGTACTTC.

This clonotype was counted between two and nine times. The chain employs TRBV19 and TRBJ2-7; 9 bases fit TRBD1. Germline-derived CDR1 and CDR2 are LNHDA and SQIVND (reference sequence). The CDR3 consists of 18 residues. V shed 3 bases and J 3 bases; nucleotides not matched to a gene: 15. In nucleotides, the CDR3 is TGTGCCAGTAGTATGCGAACCCCGACAGGGGGACCCCTCTACGAGCAGTACTTC. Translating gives CASSMRTPTGGPLYEQYF. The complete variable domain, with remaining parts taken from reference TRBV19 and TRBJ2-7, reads DGGITQSPKYLFRKEGQNVTLSCEQNLNHDAMYWYRQDPGQGLRLIYYSQIVNDFQKGDIAEGYSVSREKKESFPLTVTSAQKNPTAFYLCASSMRTPTGGPLYEQYFGPGTRLTVT.

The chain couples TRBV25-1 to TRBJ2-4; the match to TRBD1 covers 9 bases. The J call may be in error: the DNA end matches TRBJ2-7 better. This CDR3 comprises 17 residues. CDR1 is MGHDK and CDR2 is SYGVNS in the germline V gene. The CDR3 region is CASSSNRPGQGTYEQYF. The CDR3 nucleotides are TGTGCCAGCAGTTCTAATCGGCCAGGACAGGGGACCTACGAGCAGTACTTC.

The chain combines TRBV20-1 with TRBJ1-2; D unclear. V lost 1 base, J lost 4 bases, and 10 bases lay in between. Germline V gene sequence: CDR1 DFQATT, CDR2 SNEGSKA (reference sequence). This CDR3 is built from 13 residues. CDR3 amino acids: CSARAGVGYGYTF. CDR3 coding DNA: TGCAGTGCTAGAGCCGGAGTAGGCTATGGCTACACCTTC.

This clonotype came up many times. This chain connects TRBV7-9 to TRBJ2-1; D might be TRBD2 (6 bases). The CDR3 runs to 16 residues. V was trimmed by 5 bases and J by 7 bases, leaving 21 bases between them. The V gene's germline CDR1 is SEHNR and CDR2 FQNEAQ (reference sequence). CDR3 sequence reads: CASSRTLASGRNEQFF. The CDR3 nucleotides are TGTGCCAGCAGCCGGACTCTAGCGTCAGGTCGGAATGAGCAGTTCTTC.

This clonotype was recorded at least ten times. The chain's CDR3 is CASRLEGTVYNEQYF. DNA for the CDR3: TGTGCCAGCCGACTCGAAGGGACAGTCTACAATGAGCAGTACTTC. This chain uses TRBV6-5 with TRBJ2-7; 7 bases are a match to TRBD1. CDR1 and CDR2 (germline): MNHEY, SVGAGI. The V segment lost 8 bases and the J segment 7 bases; nucleotides outside the gene matches: 17. This CDR3 has 15 amino acids.

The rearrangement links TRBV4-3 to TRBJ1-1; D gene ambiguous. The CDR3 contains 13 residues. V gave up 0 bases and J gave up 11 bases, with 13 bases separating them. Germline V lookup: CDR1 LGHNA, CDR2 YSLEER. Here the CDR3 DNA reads TGCGCCAGCAGCCAAGATCCCCTTGGGCACGCTTTCTTT. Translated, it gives CASSQDPLGHAFF.

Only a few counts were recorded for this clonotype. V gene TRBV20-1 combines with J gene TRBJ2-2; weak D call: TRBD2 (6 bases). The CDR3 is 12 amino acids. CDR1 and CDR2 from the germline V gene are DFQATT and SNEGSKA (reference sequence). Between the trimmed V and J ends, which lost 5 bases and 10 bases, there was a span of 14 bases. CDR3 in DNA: TGCAGTGCTGTCTACGGGACTTCGGAGCTGTTTTTT. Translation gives CSAVYGTSELFF.

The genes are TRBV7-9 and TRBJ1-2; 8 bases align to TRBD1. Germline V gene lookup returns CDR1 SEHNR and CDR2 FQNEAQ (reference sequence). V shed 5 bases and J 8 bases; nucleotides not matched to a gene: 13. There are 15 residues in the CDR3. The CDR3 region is CASSQPLDRASGYTF. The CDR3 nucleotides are TGTGCCAGCAGCCAACCCCTGGACAGGGCTAGCGGCTACACCTTC.

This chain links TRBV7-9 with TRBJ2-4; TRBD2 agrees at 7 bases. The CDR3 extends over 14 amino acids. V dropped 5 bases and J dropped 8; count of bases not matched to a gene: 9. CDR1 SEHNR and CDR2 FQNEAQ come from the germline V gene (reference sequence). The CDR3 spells CASSPRLAPDIQYF. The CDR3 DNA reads TGTGCCAGCAGCCCAAGACTAGCTCCGGACATTCAGTACTTC.

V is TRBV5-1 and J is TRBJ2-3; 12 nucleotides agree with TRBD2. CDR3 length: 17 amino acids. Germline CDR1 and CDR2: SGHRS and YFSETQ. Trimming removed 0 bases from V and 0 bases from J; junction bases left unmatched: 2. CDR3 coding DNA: TGCGCCAGCAGCTTGGCGACTAGCGGGGGTAGCACAGATACGCAGTATTTT. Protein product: CASSLATSGGSTDTQYF.

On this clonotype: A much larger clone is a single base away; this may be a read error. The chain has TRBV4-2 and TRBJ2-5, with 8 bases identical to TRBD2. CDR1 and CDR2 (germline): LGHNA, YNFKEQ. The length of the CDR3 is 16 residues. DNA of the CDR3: TGTGCCAGCGGCCATCCACCGGGACTAGTTGAAGAGACCCAGTACTTC. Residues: CASGHPPGLVEETQYF.

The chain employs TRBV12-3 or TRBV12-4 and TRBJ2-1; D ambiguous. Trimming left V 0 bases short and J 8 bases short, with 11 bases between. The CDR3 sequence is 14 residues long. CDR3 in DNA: TGTGCCAGCAGTTTAGCCCTAATGAACGATGAGCAGTTCTTC. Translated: CASSLALMNDEQFF.

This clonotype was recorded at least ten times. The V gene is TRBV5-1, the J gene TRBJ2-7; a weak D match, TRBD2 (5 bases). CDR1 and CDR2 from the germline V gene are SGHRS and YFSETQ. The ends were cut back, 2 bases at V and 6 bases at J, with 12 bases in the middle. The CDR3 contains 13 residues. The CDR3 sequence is CASSFREGGEQYF. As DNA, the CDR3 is TGCGCCAGCAGCTTTAGAGAAGGAGGCGAGCAGTACTTC.

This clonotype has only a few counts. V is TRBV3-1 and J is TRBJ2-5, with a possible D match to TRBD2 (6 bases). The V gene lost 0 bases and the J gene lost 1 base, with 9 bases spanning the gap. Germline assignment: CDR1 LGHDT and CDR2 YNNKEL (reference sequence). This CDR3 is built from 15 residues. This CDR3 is CASSQDLTSQETQYF. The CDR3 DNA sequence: TGTGCCAGCAGCCAAGACCTGACTAGCCAAGAGACCCAGTACTTC.

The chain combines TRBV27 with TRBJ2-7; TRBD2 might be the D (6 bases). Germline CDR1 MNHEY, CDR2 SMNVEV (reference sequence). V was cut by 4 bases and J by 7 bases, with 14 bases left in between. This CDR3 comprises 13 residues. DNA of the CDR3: TGTGCCAGCAGTTATAGCGGCTACAATGAGCAGTACTTC. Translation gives CASSYSGYNEQYF.

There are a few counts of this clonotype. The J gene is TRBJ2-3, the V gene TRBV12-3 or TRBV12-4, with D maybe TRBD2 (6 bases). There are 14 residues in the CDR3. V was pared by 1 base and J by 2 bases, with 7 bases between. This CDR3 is CASSLGLDTDTQYF. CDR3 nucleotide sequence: TGTGCCAGCAGTTTAGGACTAGACACAGATACGCAGTATTTT.

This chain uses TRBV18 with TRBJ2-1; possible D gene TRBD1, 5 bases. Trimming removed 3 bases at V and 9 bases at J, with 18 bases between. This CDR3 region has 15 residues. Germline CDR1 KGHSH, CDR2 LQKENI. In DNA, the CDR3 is TGTGCCAGCTCACCTGGACAAATGGGGATCGGTGAGCAGTTCTTC. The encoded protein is CASSPGQMGIGEQFF.

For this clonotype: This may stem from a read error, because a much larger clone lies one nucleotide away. This CDR3 is CSASPGGASIYNEQYF. CDR3 DNA: TGCAGTGCTAGTCCGGGGGGAGCTAGCATCTACAATGAGCAGTACTTC. The gene calls are TRBV20-1 and TRBJ2-1, with 7 bases matching TRBD2. The DNA end favors TRBJ2-7, so the J call may be wrong. This CDR3 region has 16 residues. Germline CDR1 reads DFQATT; CDR2 reads SNEGSKA (reference sequence).

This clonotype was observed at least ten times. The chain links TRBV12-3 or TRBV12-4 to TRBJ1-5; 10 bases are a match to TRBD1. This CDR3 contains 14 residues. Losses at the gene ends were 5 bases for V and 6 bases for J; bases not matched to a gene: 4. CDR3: CASSATGGSQPQHF. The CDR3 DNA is TGTGCCAGCAGTGCGACAGGGGGCAGTCAGCCCCAGCATTTT.

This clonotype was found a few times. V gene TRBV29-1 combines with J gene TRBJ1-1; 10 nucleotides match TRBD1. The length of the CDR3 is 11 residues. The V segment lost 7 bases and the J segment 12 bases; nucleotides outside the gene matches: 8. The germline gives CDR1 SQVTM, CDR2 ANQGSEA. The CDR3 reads CSGWDRGGTFF. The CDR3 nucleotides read TGCAGCGGCTGGGACAGGGGAGGAACTTTCTTT. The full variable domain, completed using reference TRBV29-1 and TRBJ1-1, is SAVISQKPSRDICQRGTSLTIQCQVDSQVTMMFWYRQQPGQSLTLIATANQGSEATYESGFVIDKFPISRPNLTFSTLTVSNMSPEDSSIYLCSGWDRGGTFFGQGTRLTVV.

CDR3 coding DNA: TGTGCCATCAGTGCAGGGGAGCGGTCAGATACGCAGTATTTT. Translating it yields CAISAGERSDTQYF. The chain uses TRBV10-3 and TRBJ2-3, with D possibly matching TRBD1 (6 bases). The V end lost 4 bases, the J end lost 4 bases, and 12 bases lay between the germline ends. The CDR3 runs 14 residues. CDR1 is ENHRY and CDR2 is SYGVKD in the germline V gene.

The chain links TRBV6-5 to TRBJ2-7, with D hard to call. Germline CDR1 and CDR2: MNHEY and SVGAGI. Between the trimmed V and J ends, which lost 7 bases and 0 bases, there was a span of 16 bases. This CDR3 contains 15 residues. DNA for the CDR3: TGTGCCAGCATGTCCTCTTTGGGTGTCTCCTACGAGCAGTACTTC. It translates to CASMSSLGVSYEQYF.

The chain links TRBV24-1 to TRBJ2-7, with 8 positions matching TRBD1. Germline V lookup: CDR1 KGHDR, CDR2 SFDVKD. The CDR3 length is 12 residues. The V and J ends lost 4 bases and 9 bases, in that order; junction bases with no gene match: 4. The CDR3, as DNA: TGTGCCACCAGTGACCAGGGGGCGAGGCAGTACTTC. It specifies CATSDQGARQYF.

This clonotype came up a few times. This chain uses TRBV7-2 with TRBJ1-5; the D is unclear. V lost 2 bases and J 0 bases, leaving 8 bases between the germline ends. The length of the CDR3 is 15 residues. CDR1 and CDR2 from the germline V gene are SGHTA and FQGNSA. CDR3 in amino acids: CASSLSGASNQPQHF. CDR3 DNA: TGTGCCAGCAGCTTATCCGGAGCTAGCAATCAGCCCCAGCATTTT. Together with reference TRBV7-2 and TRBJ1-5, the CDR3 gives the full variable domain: GAGVSQSPSNKVTEKGKDVELRCDPISGHTALYWYRQSLGQGLEFLIYFQGNSAPDKSGLPSDRFSAERTGGSVSTLTIQRTQQEDSAVYLCASSLSGASNQPQHFGDGTRLSIL.

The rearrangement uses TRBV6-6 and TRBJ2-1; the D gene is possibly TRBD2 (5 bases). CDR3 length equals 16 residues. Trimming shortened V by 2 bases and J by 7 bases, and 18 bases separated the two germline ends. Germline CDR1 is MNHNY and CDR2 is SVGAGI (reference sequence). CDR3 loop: CASSYLGEGGRNEQFF. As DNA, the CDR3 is TGTGCCAGCAGTTACCTCGGAGAGGGCGGGCGGAATGAGCAGTTCTTC.

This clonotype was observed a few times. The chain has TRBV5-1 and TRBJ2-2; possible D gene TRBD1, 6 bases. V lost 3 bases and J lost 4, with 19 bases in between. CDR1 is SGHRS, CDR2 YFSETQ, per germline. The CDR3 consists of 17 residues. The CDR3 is CASSSIVAGEITGELFF. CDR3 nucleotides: TGCGCCAGCAGCTCAATCGTAGCAGGGGAAATCACCGGGGAGCTGTTTTTT.

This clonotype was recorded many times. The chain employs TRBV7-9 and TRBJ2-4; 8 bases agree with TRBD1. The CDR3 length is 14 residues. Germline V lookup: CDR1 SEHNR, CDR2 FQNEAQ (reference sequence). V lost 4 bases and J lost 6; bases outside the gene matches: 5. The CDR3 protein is CASSSTDRGNIQYF. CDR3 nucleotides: TGTGCCAGCAGCTCAACCGACAGGGGAAACATTCAGTACTTC.